The subject of this entry is one T cell receptor (beta chain). CDR3 size: 15 residues. Germline CDR1 and CDR2: SGHRS and YFSETQ. The ends were cut back, 5 bases at V and 1 base at J, with 15 bases in the middle. This sample was included in a study of blood T cell repertoires in COVID-19. In the study overall: T cells, B-cell-depleted T cells, or PBMCs supplied cDNA or gDNA.

During active infection, Seattle patients enrolled and were then monitored through disease. Original processing notes: The authors estimated nucleated cell counts from reference gene primer amplification. Assay used: immunoSEQ multiplex PCR; TCRdb lists only in-frame clones, some missing. The V and J calls and clone size were taken over from that table, and D and trimming were inferred from the DNA. The sample shows about 12,000 clones, around 70% of them seen only once. V usage is TRBV5-1 and J usage is TRBJ2-5; possibly TRBD2 for D (7 bases). The sequenced sample was peripheral blood. This receptor was identified in a man in his sixties with COVID-19, enrolled during active disease. The CDR3 DNA reads as TGCGCCAGCAGACCCGGAGGGGGGGGCCAAGAGACCCAGTACTTC. Protein sequence: CASRPGGGGQETQYF.